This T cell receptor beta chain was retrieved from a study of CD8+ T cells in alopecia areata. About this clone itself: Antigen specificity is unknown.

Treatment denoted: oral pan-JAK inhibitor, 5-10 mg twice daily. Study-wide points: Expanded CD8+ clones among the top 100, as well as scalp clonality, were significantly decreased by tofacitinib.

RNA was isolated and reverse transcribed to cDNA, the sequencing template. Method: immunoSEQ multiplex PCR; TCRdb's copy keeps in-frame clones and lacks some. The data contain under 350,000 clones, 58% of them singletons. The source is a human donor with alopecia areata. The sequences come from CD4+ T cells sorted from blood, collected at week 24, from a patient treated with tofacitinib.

CDR3 region: CAWSVPAWRPGYTF. CDR3 nucleotides: TGTGCCTGGAGTGTACCCGCGTGGCGCCCAGGGTACACCTTC. This chain uses TRBV30 with TRBJ1-2; TRBD1 is a possible D gene (5 bases). V lost 0 bases, J lost 11 bases, and 19 bases lay in between. The CDR3 contains 14 residues. Per germline, CDR1 GTSNPN and CDR2 SVGIG (reference sequence).